These T cell receptor beta chains were read from a single sample in a study of blood T cells in healthy people across ages. From the 5' RACE reads, TCRdb called clonotypes with MiXCR, one entry per CDR3 protein. The table includes about a million distinct CDR3 sequences, roughly 51% detected once. What was sequenced was blood. The receptors were sampled from a woman aged 60-75 years in good health. The CDR3 runs from the conserved cysteine through the conserved F or W. Each record gives: V gene, CDR3 protein.

TRBV21-1 CASSSSPRYEQYF
TRBV6-5 CASSYDSLDIQYF
TRBV6-5 CASSTTGTGELYGYTF
TRBV7-9 CASSPGIVSDTQYF
TRBV28 CASSPTTGGSGYTF
TRBV29-1 CSAGDRGLREKLFF
TRBV9 CASSLRGEGREKLFF
TRBV28 CASSNPGQPYEQYF
TRBV6-6 CASSCSVADHSYEQYF
TRBV4-1 CASSSPLRDRGNEQSF
TRBV28 CASSTWTSGRTDTQYF
TRBV4-1 CASSQDRAAEQFF
TRBV12-3/TRBV12-4 CASRETEDNQPQHF
TRBV10-3 CAISGETKRGSYNEQFF
TRBV11-1 CASSPPRGDRVYEQYF
TRBV7-2 CASSLAGDSTYEQYF
TRBV10-3 CASSTGAHTQYF
TRBV4-3 CASSRKTTGSETQYF
TRBV5-1 CAVDRAGGPEETQYF
TRBV6-5 CASIQLPGYTEAFF
TRBV3-1 CASSQRGQNYEQYF